This T cell receptor beta chain was found in a study of siplizumab effects on memory and regulatory T cells. Study-level results: Memory cells seemed less diverse than naive T cells, which also seemed major contributors to the alloresponse.

The germline CDR1 and CDR2 sequences are LNHNV and YYDKDF (reference sequence). Trimming pared 1 base from V and 2 bases from J, leaving 5 bases between. The CDR3 length is 14 residues. To note about this clone: What it binds is unknown.

Method: immunoSEQ multiplex PCR; TCRdb's copy keeps in-frame clones and lacks some. The sample yields about 68,000 clones, roughly 93% seen once. Sequencing used CD8+ T cells sorted from blood. This TCR derives from a human donor in good health. The chain combines TRBV15 with TRBJ1-4; no definite D call. The CDR3 loop is CATSRGGTNEKLFF. The CDR3 DNA reads TGTGCCACCAGCAGAGGGGGTACTAATGAAAAACTGTTTTTT.